The rows below give T cell receptor beta chains drawn from one sample of a study of CD8+CD57+ T cells in acquired aplastic anemia. TCRdb used MiXCR to reprocess the reads, holding one entry per CDR3 protein. This repertoire shows a few hundred thousand distinct CDR3 sequences, 34% found once; its top ten account for around 1.1%. Source material: sorted CD4+, CD8+, or CD8+CD57+ T cells (not recorded which) from PBMCs. The receptors originated from a human donor in good health, serving as a control. Both conserved end residues are part of each CDR3. A D gene is named only where the DNA matches it firmly. Expanded clones get a size class; other rows say once, few or many, or leave the size out.

V gene	clone size	D gene	J gene	CDR3 DNA	CDR3 protein
TRBV5-1	.	.	TRBJ1-2	TGCGCCAGCAGCTTGGCCGCGGGGGCGCATGGCTACACCTTC	CASSLAAGAHGYTF
TRBV12-3/TRBV12-4	many	.	TRBJ1-2	TGTGCCAGCAGTTTAATCGATGGCTACACCTTC	CASSLIDGYTF
TRBV4-1	.	.	TRBJ2-3	TGCGCCAGCAGCTTACTGGGGTCAGATACGCAGTATTTT	CASSLLGSDTQYF
TRBV7-2	many	TRBD1	TRBJ1-1	TGTGCCAGCAGCTCATCTCGCGACAGGGGAACAAACACTGAAGCTTTCTTT	CASSSSRDRGTNTEAFF
TRBV29-1	.	.	TRBJ2-7	TGCAGCTTGGTGACAGGTGTCTACGAGCAGTACTTC	CSLVTGVYEQYF
TRBV3-1	many	.	TRBJ1-6	TGTGCCAGCAGCCACGACAGGCGCTATAATTCACCCCTCCACTTT	CASSHDRRYNSPLHF
TRBV11-2	many	.	TRBJ2-6	TGTGCCAGCAGGGCCCTCCGAGACTCTGGGGCCAACGTCCTGACTTTC	CASRALRDSGANVLTF
TRBV2	.	.	TRBJ1-2	TGTGCCAGCAGTTTCGGATACTCTAACTATGGCTACACCTTC	CASSFGYSNYGYTF
TRBV6-5	few	.	TRBJ1-1	TGTGCCAGCAGTTACTCTCGGGTGAACACTGAAGCTTTCTTT	CASSYSRVNTEAFF
TRBV5-1	.	.	TRBJ1-1	TGCGCCAGCAGGCCCCCATCGACGCCCATGAACACTGAGGCTTTCTTT	CASRPPSTPMNTEAFF
TRBV20-1	few	TRBD2	TRBJ2-5	TGCAGTGCTTTGACTAGCGGACGCGTCCAAGAGACCCAGTACTTC	CSALTSGRVQETQYF
TRBV7-8	.	TRBD1	TRBJ1-1	TGTGCCAGCAGCTTCATTATCGGGGACAGGGGATCTGAAGCTTTCTTT	CASSFIIGDRGSEAFF
TRBV24-1	.	.	TRBJ1-1	TGTGCCACCAGTTGGGGGCCAGGGGAAGCTTTCTTT	CATSWGPGEAFF
TRBV20-1	many	TRBD2	TRBJ2-5	TGCAGTGCTAATCTAGCGGGAGTTAGAGAGACCCAGTACTTC	CSANLAGVRETQYF
TRBV4-1	many	TRBD1	TRBJ1-2	TGCGCCAGCAGAGCAGGGACAGCCAGGGGTGGGTATGGCTACACCTTC	CASRAGTARGGYGYTF
TRBV11-1	many	TRBD1	TRBJ2-6	TGTGCCAGCAGCCCTCGACAGGGGAACTCTGGGGCCAACGTCCTGACTTTC	CASSPRQGNSGANVLTF
TRBV20-1	many	.	TRBJ1-1	TGCAGAGAGTGGGGGCTTGGTGAAGCTTTCTTT	CREWGLGEAFF
TRBV5-1	.	.	TRBJ2-2	TGCGCCAGCAGCCCGATCGACCGGGCCGGGGAGCTGTTTTTT	CASSPIDRAGELFF
TRBV18	few	TRBD1	TRBJ2-7	TGTGCCAGCTCCCACGGGGACAGCAACGAGCAGTACTTC	CASSHGDSNEQYF
TRBV9	few	.	TRBJ2-5	TGTGCCAGCAGCGTAGAATTCGCTTGGCCAAAGTTAAACCCAGGGACCCAGTACTTC	CASSVEFAWPKLNPGTQYF
TRBV19	many	TRBD1	TRBJ2-3	TGTGCCAGTAGTAGACAGGGCCCAGGCACAGATACGCAGTATTTT	CASSRQGPGTDTQYF
TRBV27	many	TRBD1	TRBJ2-3	TGTGCCAGCAGTCTCCTGCGGACAGGCGGCACAGATACGCAGTATTTT	CASSLLRTGGTDTQYF
TRBV7-9	.	.	TRBJ1-2	TGTGCCAGCAGCCCACGGACAGTGTCCAACTATGGCTACACCTTC	CASSPRTVSNYGYTF
TRBV2	many	.	TRBJ1-2	TGTGCCAGCAGTTTCGTAGTACGATCCAACTATGGCTACACCTTC	CASSFVVRSNYGYTF
TRBV4-1	many	.	TRBJ1-2	TGCGCCAGCAGCCAAGTGTCTATAGGTAACTATGGCTACACCTTC	CASSQVSIGNYGYTF
TRBV4-2	few	.	TRBJ2-5	TGTGCCAGCAGCCAAGATTTGCGAGAGACCCAGTACTTC	CASSQDLRETQYF